Described below is a single T cell receptor (beta chain) sequence and its context. Production of TCR beta cDNA used 400 to 600 ng total RNA together with a constant-region primer. Modified slightly, ARM-PCR produced TCR beta libraries over three nested multiplex PCR rounds. The two initial PCR rounds, around 11 cycles each, used TRBV1-TRBV30 forward and C-beta reverse primers. TCRdb ran MiXCR on the multiplex PCR reads and lists one entry per CDR3 protein. The table has about 200,000 distinct CDR3 sequences, roughly 61% seen once; the top ten hold roughly 7%. The CDR3 sequence is 13 residues long. The V gene's germline CDR1 is MDHEN and CDR2 SYDVKM. Trimming left V 8 bases short and J 8 bases short, with 18 bases between. The data stem from a study of tumor-infiltrating lymphocytes in primary liver carcinoma. Germline DNA was also extracted, with blood RNA taken from unsorted whole blood.

The sequence came from a woman aged 55-70 years with primary liver carcinoma and hepatitis B virus infection. Sequenced input: peripheral blood. J is TRBJ1-2 and V is TRBV28; perhaps TRBD1 as D (6 bases). The CDR3 DNA reads as TGTGCCAGCGAAACATACAGGGTAGCAGGCTACACCTTC. It yields the protein CASETYRVAGYTF.